This TCR beta chain was recorded in a study of regulatory T cells in long-lasting Graves disease. CDR1 SGHDT and CDR2 YYEEEE come from the germline V gene. Germline trimming cut 2 bases from V and 5 bases from J; bases unmatched to any gene: 8. This CDR3 is 16 amino acids long. On this clonotype itself: The antigen is undetermined.

CDR3 regions were amplified by Arm-PCR using iRepertoire HTBI primers to build TCR beta libraries. TCRdb processed the multiplex PCR reads anew with MiXCR; each CDR3 protein has one entry. The data contain under 450,000 distinct CDR3 sequences, roughly a quarter of them singletons. Time point denoted: persistent/refractory GD, antithyroid drugs over 5 years with positive TRAb. The TCR library used RNA extracted from PBMCs. Graves' disease diagnosis used American Thyroid Association guidelines. Study-wide results and caveats: The study examined only peripheral blood, not thyroid tissue. TRBV28, TRBJ1-2 and TRBJ2-5 were favored in persistent disease.

This clonotype was obtained from a female donor with Graves disease. The chain carries TRBV5-6 and TRBJ2-2, with 8 bases identical to TRBD2. The source was peripheral blood mononuclear cells (PBMCs), collected when the disease was refractory, from a patient treated with antithyroid drugs. The CDR3 region has the DNA TGTGCCAGCAGCTTAACCCACGGGAGGGTGACCGGGGAGCTGTTTTTT. As protein: CASSLTHGRVTGELFF.